The entry that follows covers one T cell receptor (beta chain) sequence. Its antigen is unidentified. The data belong to a study of cytomegalovirus exposure and HLA in healthy donors. Study observations and caveats: Across donors, sequencing depth was assumed by presence/absence analyses to be roughly uniform.

A multiplex PCR was run with 60 Vbeta primers and 13 Jbeta primers. TCRdb keeps only in-frame clones here, not all; method: immunoSEQ multiplex PCR. The sample yields roughly 110,000 clones, about 80% seen once. Germline values: CDR1 MNHEY, CDR2 SVGAGI. This CDR3 contains 15 residues. The V gene lost 2 bases and the J gene lost 1 base, with 8 bases spanning the gap. The gene calls are TRBV6-5 and TRBJ2-2; weak D call: TRBD1 (6 bases). The TCR originated in a man under 40 in good health and CMV-seronegative. Input material: PBMCs. The CDR3 sequence: CASSYRQENTGELFF. CDR3 coding DNA: TGTGCCAGCAGTTACAGACAGGAGAACACCGGGGAGCTGTTTTTT.